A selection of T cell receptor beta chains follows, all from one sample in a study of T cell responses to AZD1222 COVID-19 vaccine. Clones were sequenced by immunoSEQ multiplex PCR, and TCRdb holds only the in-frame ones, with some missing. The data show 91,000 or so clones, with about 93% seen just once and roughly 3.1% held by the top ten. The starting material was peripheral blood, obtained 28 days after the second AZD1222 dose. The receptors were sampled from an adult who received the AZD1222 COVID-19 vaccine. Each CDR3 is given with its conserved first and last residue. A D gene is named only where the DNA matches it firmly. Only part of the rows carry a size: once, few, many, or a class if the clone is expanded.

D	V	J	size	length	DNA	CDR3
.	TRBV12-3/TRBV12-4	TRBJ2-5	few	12	TGTGCCAGCAGTCCTCTTAGCAACGCCCAGTACTTC	CASSPLSNAQYF
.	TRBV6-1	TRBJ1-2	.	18	TGTGCCAGCAGTGAATCCATTGGCGTCGGCGGCAAGGGGGAAAGGGGCACCTTC	CASSESIGVGGKGERGTF
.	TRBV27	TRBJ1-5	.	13	TGTGCCAGCAGTTTTAATAGCAATCAGCCCCAGCATTTT	CASSFNSNQPQHF
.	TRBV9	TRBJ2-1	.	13	.	CASSVAQGTVLFF
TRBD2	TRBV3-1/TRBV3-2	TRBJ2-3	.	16	TGTGCCAGCAGCCAAGATGTAAGGACTAGCGCAGATACGCAGTATTTT	CASSQDVRTSADTQYF
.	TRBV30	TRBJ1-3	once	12	TGTGCCTGGAGTGTACAGGGAAACACCATATATTTT	CAWSVQGNTIYF
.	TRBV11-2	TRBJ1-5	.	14	TGTGCCAGCAGCTTAGAGATTAGCAATCAGCCCCAGCATTTT	CASSLEISNQPQHF
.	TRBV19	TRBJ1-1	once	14	TGTGCCACCGCTTGGGGAGGGCTGAACACTGAAGCTTTCTTT	CATAWGGLNTEAFF
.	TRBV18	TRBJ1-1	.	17	TGTGCCAGCTCACTTCCGGGGCCGACGGCTTTGAACACTGAAGCTTTCTTT	CASSLPGPTALNTEAFF
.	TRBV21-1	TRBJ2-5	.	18	TGTGCCAGCAGCAAAGACGGACTAGCGGGGGGGCGCCAAGAGACCCAGTACTTC	CASSKDGLAGGRQETQYF
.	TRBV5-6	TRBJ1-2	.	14	TGTGCCAGCAGCTTGCGTGGGGCAGATTATGGCTACACCTTC	CASSLRGADYGYTF
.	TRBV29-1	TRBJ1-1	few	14	TGCAGCGCTGACCCTGGACACTCGAACACTGAAGCTTTCTTT	CSADPGHSNTEAFF
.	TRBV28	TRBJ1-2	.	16	TGTGCCAGCAGTTCCGTATTGGGGGCGCTCAACTATGGCTACACCTTC	CASSSVLGALNYGYTF
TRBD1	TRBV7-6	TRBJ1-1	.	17	TGTGCCAGCAGCCGAGCTACAGGGGGCTCTTGGAACTCTGAAGCTTTCTTT	CASSRATGGSWNSEAFF
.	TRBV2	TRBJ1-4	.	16	TGTGCCAGCAGTGTCAGGGAGGAGGAAATTAATGAAAAACTGTTTTTT	CASSVREEEINEKLFF
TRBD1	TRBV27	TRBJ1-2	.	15	TGTGCCAGCAGTTCCAAAACAGGGGGCGCCTATGGCTACACCTTC	CASSSKTGGAYGYTF
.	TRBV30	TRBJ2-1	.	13	TGTGCCTGGAGTGTAGGGCACCCGTATGAGCAGTTCTTC	CAWSVGHPYEQFF
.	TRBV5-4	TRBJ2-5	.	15	TGTGCCAGCAGCTTGGACGGGCTCTACCAAGAGACCCAGTACTTC	CASSLDGLYQETQYF
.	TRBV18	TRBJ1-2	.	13	TGTGCCAGCTCACGGGGGGCGGACTATGGCTACACCTTC	CASSRGADYGYTF
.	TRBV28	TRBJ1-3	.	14	TGTGCCAGCAGGGAACAGGGATCTGGAAACACCATATATTTT	CASREQGSGNTIYF
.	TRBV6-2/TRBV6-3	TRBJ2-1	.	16	TGTGCCAGCAGTTCTATCCACCGGGACTGGTTTAATGAGCAGTTCTTC	CASSSIHRDWFNEQFF
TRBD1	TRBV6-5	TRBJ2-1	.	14	TGTGCCAGCAGTTACTCGACAGGGGGCTCTGAGCAGTTCTTC	CASSYSTGGSEQFF
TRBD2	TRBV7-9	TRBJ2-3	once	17	TGTGCCAGCAGTTCCAACTCCGGGACTAAGATCACAGATACGCAGTATTTT	CASSSNSGTKITDTQYF
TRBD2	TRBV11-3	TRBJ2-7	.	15	TGTGCCAGCAGCTTAGAGAGCGGGAGCTCCTACGAGCAGTACTTC	CASSLESGSSYEQYF
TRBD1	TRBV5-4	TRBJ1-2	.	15	TGTGCCAGCAGCTTGAACAGGGGAAGTAACTATGGCTACACCTTC	CASSLNRGSNYGYTF
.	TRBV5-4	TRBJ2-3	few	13	TGTGCCAGCAGCTTGTGGCCACCAAATACGCAGTATTTT	CASSLWPPNTQYF
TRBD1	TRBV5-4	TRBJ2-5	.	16	TGTGCCAGCAGCCGTCCCGGGACAGAAGTTCAAGAGACCCAGTACTTC	CASSRPGTEVQETQYF
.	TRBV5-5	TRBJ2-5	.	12	TGTGCCAGCAGCTTGCTTGAAAAGACCCAGTACTTC	CASSLLEKTQYF
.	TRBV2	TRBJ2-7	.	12	TGTGCCAGTACGGATCGATCCTACGAGCAGTACTTC	CASTDRSYEQYF
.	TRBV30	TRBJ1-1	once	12	TGTGCCTGGAGTTTCAGCTACACTGAAGCTTTCTTT	CAWSFSYTEAFF
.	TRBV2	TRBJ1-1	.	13	TGTGCCAGCAGGACTGACCGGTACACTGAAGCTTTCTTT	CASRTDRYTEAFF
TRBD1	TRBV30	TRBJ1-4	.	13	TGTGCCTCCTCGGACAGGGGTGATGAAAAACTGTTTTTT	CASSDRGDEKLFF
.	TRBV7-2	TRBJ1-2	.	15	TGTGCCAGCAGCTTAGTGGGTACGGCACTCTATGGCTACACCTTC	CASSLVGTALYGYTF
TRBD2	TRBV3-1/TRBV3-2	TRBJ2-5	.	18	TGTGCCAGCAGCCGGAGGCCGAGCGGGGGGGCAAGCCAAGAGACCCAGTACTTC	CASSRRPSGGASQETQYF
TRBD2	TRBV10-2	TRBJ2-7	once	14	TGCGCCAGCAGTGCTGGGACTACTTTCTACGAGCAGTACTTC	CASSAGTTFYEQYF
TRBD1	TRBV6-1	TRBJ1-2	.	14	TGTGCCAGCAGTGATCAGGGGGCAAACTATGGCTACACCTTC	CASSDQGANYGYTF
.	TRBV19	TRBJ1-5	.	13	TGTGCCAGTAGTATTAAGCTCAATCAGCCCCAGCATTTT	CASSIKLNQPQHF
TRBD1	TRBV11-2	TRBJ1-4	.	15	TGTGCCAGCAGCCAAAACAGGGGGCGGGGTGAAAAACTGTTTTTT	CASSQNRGRGEKLFF
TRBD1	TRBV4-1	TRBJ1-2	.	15	TGCGCCAGCAGCCCAGGACAGGGGAGTAACTATGGCTACACCTTC	CASSPGQGSNYGYTF
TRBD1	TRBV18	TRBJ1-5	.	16	TGTGCCAGCTCAAATACCGGGACAGGGGGCAATCAGCCCCAGCATTTT	CASSNTGTGGNQPQHF
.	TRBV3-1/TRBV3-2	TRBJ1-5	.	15	TGTGCCAGCAGCCCCTCGGGGAGGGTAGGTCAGCCCCAGCATTTT	CASSPSGRVGQPQHF
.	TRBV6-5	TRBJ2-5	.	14	TGTGCCAGCAGTTCGGGGGCTTTACAAGAGACCCAGTACTTC	CASSSGALQETQYF
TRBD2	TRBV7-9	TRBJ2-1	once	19	TGTGCCAGCAGCGACCCGGGACTAGCGGGGGCGAAATCCTACAATGAGCAGTTCTTC	CASSDPGLAGAKSYNEQFF
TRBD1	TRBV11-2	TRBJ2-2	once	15	TGTGCCAGCAGCTCAACGACAGGGGTTACCGGGGAGCTGTTTTTT	CASSSTTGVTGELFF
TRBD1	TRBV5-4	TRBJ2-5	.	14	TGTGCCAGCAGCGGGGGACAGGGAGGGGAGACCCAGTACTTC	CASSGGQGGETQYF
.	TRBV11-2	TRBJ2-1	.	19	TGTGCCAGCAGCTTAGATCGTGGGGACCCGAGGTTCTCCTACAATGAGCAGTTCTTC	CASSLDRGDPRFSYNEQFF
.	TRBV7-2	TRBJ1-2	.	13	TGTGCCAGCAGCTTAGACCCCGGAGATGGCTACACCTTC	CASSLDPGDGYTF
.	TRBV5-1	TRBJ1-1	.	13	TGCGCCAGCAGCTTGGGGATAGGGACTGAAGCTTTCTTT	CASSLGIGTEAFF
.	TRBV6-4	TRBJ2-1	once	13	TGTGCCAGCAGCGCCACTGGCCGGTTCCCCTCGATCTTC	CASSATGRFPSIF
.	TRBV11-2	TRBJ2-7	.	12	TGTGCCAGCAGCGCCAGTATCCGGGAGCAGTACTTC	CASSASIREQYF
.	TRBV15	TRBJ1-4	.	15	TGTGCCACCAGCAGAGTTAGGGGGGTTTCGGGTAAACTGTTTTTT	CATSRVRGVSGKLFF
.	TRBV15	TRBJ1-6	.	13	TGTGCCACCAGGGACAGTAATAATTCACCCCTCCACTTT	CATRDSNNSPLHF
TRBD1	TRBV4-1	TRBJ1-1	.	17	TGCGCCAGCAGCCAGAGGGGACAGGGGGAACCGAACACTGAAGCTTTCTTT	CASSQRGQGEPNTEAFF
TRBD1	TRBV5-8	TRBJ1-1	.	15	TGTGCCAGCAGCTTGGCCAAGGGGGCAGGTAGTGAAGCTTTCTTT	CASSLAKGAGSEAFF